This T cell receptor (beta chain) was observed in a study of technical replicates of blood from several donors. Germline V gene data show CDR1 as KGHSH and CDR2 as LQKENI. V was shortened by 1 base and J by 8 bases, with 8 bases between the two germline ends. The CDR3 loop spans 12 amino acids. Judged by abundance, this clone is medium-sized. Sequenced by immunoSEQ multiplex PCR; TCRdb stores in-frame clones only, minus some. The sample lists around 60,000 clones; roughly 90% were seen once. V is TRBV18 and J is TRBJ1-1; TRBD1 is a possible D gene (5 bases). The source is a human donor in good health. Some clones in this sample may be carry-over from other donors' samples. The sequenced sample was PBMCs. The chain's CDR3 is CASSPRQGEAFF. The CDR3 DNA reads TGTGCCAGCTCACCACGGCAGGGAGAAGCTTTCTTT.